The clone carrying this TCR beta chain has only a few counts. The sample belongs to a study of T cells after yellow fever vaccination. TCRdb reprocessed the 5' RACE reads via MiXCR and lists one record per CDR3 protein. The sample consists of hundreds of thousands of distinct CDR3 sequences, around 19% of them appearing once. From germline, CDR1 is SQVTM and CDR2 ANQGSEA. CDR3 size: 13 residues. The V end was cut by 3 bases, the J end by 4 bases, with 10 bases between. The receptor's source is a man aged 18-30 years who received the YFV17D yellow fever vaccine. The gene calls are TRBV29-1 and TRBJ1-5, with a possible D match to TRBD1 (5 bases). The sequences come from PBMCs, collected before the yellow fever booster vaccination. The CDR3 region is CSVEETENQPQHF. The CDR3 coding sequence is TGCAGCGTTGAGGAGACAGAGAATCAGCCCCAGCATTTT.